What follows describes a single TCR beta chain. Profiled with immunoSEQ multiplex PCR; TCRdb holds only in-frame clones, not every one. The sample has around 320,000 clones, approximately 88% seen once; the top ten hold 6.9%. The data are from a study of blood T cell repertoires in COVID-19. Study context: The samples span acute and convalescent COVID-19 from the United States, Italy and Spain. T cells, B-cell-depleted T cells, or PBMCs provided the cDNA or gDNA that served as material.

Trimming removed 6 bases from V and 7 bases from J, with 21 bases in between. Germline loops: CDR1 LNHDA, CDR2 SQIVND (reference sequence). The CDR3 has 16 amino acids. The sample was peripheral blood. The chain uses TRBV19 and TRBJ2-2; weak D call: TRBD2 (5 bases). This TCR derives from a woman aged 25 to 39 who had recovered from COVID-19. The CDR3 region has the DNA TGTGCCAGTAGCGTCCCCGTCCCGGTACGGGGCGGGGAGCTGTTTTTT. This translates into CASSVPVPVRGGELFF.